This T cell receptor (beta chain) was sequenced during a study of T cell responses to AZD1222 COVID-19 vaccine. Study as a whole: Doses given second, at about 4 or about 12 weeks, were pooled. Study-level findings and limits: Of the AZD1222 recipients, only 6 or 7 were seropositive at baseline. Researchers report vaccine-associated CD4 TCRs spanning spike, with dominance at 160-218 and 743-854. White British ancestry dominated among donors, who included more females, and clonal diversity was possibly underestimated.

Here immunoSEQ multiplex PCR was the method, and the copy in TCRdb shows in-frame clones only, minus some. This table holds around 99,000 clones, around nine tenths found once. Germline V gives CDR1 GTSNPN, CDR2 SVGIG (reference sequence). V was clipped by 7 bases and J by 2 bases; unmatched bases: 8. The CDR3 is made up of 15 amino acids. On this clone: Its specificity is unknown.

This sequence joins TRBV30 and TRBJ2-5, with TRBD1 matching 12 bases. This specimen was peripheral blood, taken on day 0 of AZD1222 vaccination. The source of this sequence is an adult in good health. The CDR3 here is CASCGTGGAQETQYF. The CDR3 DNA is TGTGCCTCCTGCGGGACAGGGGGCGCACAAGAGACCCAGTACTTC.